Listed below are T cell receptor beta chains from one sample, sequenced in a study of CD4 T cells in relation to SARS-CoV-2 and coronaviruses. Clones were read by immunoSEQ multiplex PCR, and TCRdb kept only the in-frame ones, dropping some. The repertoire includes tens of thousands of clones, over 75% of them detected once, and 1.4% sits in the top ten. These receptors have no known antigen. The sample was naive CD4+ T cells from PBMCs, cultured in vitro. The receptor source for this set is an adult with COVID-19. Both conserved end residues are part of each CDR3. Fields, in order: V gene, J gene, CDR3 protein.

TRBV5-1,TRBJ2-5,CASSLVTGGDETQYF
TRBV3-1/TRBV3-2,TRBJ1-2,CASSQEPGWSGYTF
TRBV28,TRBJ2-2,CASSTSGLDVHTGELFF
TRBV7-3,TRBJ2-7,CASSPGQGGEQYF
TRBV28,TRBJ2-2,CASRERTPNTGELFF
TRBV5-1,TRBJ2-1,CASSIIAGGEQFF
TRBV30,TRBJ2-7,CAWSFGRAYYEQYF
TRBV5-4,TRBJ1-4,CASSKGPGPNEKLFF
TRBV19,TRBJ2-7,CASTTYGGSYEQYF
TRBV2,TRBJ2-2,CASKLSGGTNTGELFF
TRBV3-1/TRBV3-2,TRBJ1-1,CASSQEGGVTEAFF
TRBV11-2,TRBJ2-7,CASSQNGGSQYF
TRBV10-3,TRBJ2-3,CATGPGEDTQYF
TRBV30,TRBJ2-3,CAWESTDTQYF
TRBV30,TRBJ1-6,CAWSRGGRSYNSPLHF
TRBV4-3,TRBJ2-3,CASSLRTAVSTDTQYF
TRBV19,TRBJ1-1,CASSIRQGGSTEAFF
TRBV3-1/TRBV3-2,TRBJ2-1,CASSQRIGLAGATRLYNEQFF
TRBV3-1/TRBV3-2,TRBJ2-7,CASTASLGSSYEQYF
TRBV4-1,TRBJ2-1,CASSFTGGSSYNEQFF
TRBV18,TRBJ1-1,CASSPSDTEAFF
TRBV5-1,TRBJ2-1,CASSSGLAGGGFQFF
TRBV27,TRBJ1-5,CASTDRGYSNQPQHF
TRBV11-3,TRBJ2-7,CASSLGGTPYEQYF
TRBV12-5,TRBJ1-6,CASGLGPPQPLPTGDNSPLHF
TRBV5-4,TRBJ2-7,CASSAPSYEQYF
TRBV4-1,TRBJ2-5,CASSQVLSETETQYF
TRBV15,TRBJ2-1,CATRREGLNEQFF
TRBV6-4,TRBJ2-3,CASSASGTDTQYF
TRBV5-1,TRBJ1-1,CASSLRQLNTEAFF
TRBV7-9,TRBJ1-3,CASSDGTGGGGVRNTIYF
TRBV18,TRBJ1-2,CASAPILNRGPHSGYTF
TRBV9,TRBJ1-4,CASSVGMRGPTNEKLFF
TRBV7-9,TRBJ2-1,CASSLSGSNEQFF
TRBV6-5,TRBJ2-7,CASSRTNSYEQYF
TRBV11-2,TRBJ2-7,CASSWGTGYEQYF
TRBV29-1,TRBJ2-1,CSVAMTAPEQFF
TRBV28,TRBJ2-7,CASSLQVGEQYF
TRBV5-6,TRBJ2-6,CASSSSAGANVLTF
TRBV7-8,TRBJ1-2,CASSLLGQLYGYTF
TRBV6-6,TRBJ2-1,CASSSGAYNEQFF
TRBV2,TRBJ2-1,CASSEREGSYNEQFF